The next 11 T cell receptor beta chains were all read from a single sample in a study of T cell responses to AZD1222 COVID-19 vaccine. TCRdb's table, derived via immunoSEQ multiplex PCR, lists solely in-frame clones and lacks some. The sample contains 100,000 to 150,000 clones, about 90% of which appear only once. The sample in question was peripheral blood, obtained on day 0 of AZD1222 vaccination. The receptors come from an adult in good health.

Written as DNA, the CDR3 is TGTGCCAGCAGCCCTGGACTAGCGGGAGTTGCCGAGCAGTACTTC. Encoded protein: CASSPGLAGVAEQYF. This chain uses TRBV3-1 (or the pseudogene TRBV3-2) with TRBJ2-7; 13 bases agree with TRBD2. The CDR3 runs 15 residues. The V gene end was trimmed by 4 bases and the J gene end by 6 bases; junction bases not matched to a gene: 6. Germline V lookup: CDR1 LGHDT, CDR2 YNNKEL (reference sequence).

J is TRBJ1-1 and V is TRBV5-1; weak D call: TRBD1 (5 bases). Germline V gives CDR1 SGHRS, CDR2 YFSETQ. The CDR3 extends over 15 amino acids. The ends were cut back, 4 bases at V and 5 bases at J, with 18 bases in the middle. The CDR3 DNA follows: TGCGCCAGCAGCAGTACAGGAATGGCTTGGACTGAAGCTTTCTTT. As protein: CASSSTGMAWTEAFF. The complete variable domain, with remaining parts taken from reference TRBV5-1 and TRBJ1-1, reads KAGVTQTPRYLIKTRGQQVTLSCSPISGHRSVSWYQQTPGQGLQFLFEYFSETQRNKGNFPGRFSGRQFSNSRSEMNVSTLELGDSALYLCASSSTGMAWTEAFFGQGTRLTVV.

The chain joins TRBV7-9 to TRBJ1-2, with D possibly TRBD1 on 5 matching bases. This CDR3 has 14 residues. Germline CDR1 SEHNR, CDR2 FQNEAQ (reference sequence). V was cut by 5 bases and J by 4 bases, with 14 bases left in between. This chain's CDR3 is CASSGGGPGYGYTF. Written as DNA, the CDR3 is TGTGCCAGCAGCGGGGGAGGGCCCGGCTATGGCTACACCTTC.

The rearrangement uses TRBV4-2 and TRBJ2-7; D might be TRBD1 (6 bases). The CDR3 has 16 amino acids. Germline values: CDR1 LGHNA, CDR2 YNFKEQ. Trimming took off 1 base at V and 0 bases at J, with 13 bases between the two ends. CDR3 loop: CASSQAQGQSSYEQYF. The CDR3 coding sequence is TGTGCCAGCAGCCAAGCCCAGGGGCAAAGCTCCTACGAGCAGTACTTC.

V is TRBV27 and J is TRBJ1-1; the D gene is possibly TRBD1 (5 bases). The V gene lost 6 bases and the J gene lost 0 bases, with 11 bases spanning the gap. Germline-derived CDR1 and CDR2 are MNHEY and SMNVEV (reference sequence). This CDR3 contains 14 residues. The CDR3 region has the DNA TGTGCCAGCAGAAGACAGACCATGAACACTGAAGCTTTCTTT. The encoded protein is CASRRQTMNTEAFF.

The chain is built from TRBV6-6 and TRBJ1-2; TRBD1 matches 8 bases. V shed 5 bases, J shed 2 bases, and the junction held 10 bases outside the gene matches. This CDR3 has 16 amino acids. Germline loops: CDR1 MNHNY, CDR2 SVGAGI (reference sequence). The CDR3 DNA reads TGTGCCAGCAGTCCCCGTTCTCGGACAGGGAACTATGGCTACACCTTC. Its protein product is CASSPRSRTGNYGYTF.

This chain uses TRBV19 with TRBJ2-7; D is tentatively TRBD1 or TRBD2 (5 bases each). Germline V gives CDR1 LNHDA, CDR2 SQIVND (reference sequence). The CDR3 contains 17 residues. V lost 8 bases and J 4 bases, leaving 27 bases between the germline ends. CDR3 DNA sequence: TGTGCCAGTTCAGCAGCGGTGCCAGGGCCCACCTTTTACGAGCAGTACTTC. As protein: CASSAAVPGPTFYEQYF.

CDR3 DNA sequence: TGTGCCAGCAGCCTACCGGGACTAGCGGCAGAGCAGTACTTC. Protein product: CASSLPGLAAEQYF. The V and J genes are TRBV3-1 (or the pseudogene TRBV3-2) and TRBJ2-7; TRBD2 matches 11 bases. Germline CDR1 LGHDT, CDR2 YNNKEL (reference sequence). Unmatched junction bases numbered 6, after V lost 4 bases and J lost 7 bases. CDR3 size: 14 residues.

The chain couples TRBV5-6 to TRBJ2-7; D could derive from TRBD1 or TRBD2 (5 bases each). The CDR3 extends over 13 amino acids. The germline V and J ends were trimmed by 3 bases and 2 bases, with 9 bases remaining between them. Germline CDR1 and CDR2: SGHDT and YYEEEE. The CDR3 DNA sequence: TGTGCCAGCAGCTGGGACGGGGCCTACGAGCAGTACTTC. Residues: CASSWDGAYEQYF.

The chain couples TRBV19 to TRBJ1-6; D gene ambiguous. Germline lookup yields CDR1 LNHDA and CDR2 SQIVND (reference sequence). Trimming stripped 7 bases from V and 5 bases from J, with 9 bases between. The CDR3 is 13 residues long. The DNA of the CDR3 is TGTGCCAGTACCCGGATGGATAATTCACCCCTCCACTTT. Protein: CASTRMDNSPLHF.

The chain links TRBV5-1 to TRBJ2-1, with TRBD2 matching 13 bases. The CDR3 spans 18 residues. V was clipped by 4 bases and J by 3 bases; unmatched bases: 10. In germline, CDR1 is SGHRS, CDR2 YFSETQ. DNA of the CDR3: TGCGCCAGCAGCGCCGGGACTAGCGGGATTCGGAACTACAATGAGCAGTTCTTC. It specifies CASSAGTSGIRNYNEQFF.